This is a list of T cell receptor beta chains from one sample in a study of cytomegalovirus exposure and HLA in healthy donors. Sequenced by immunoSEQ multiplex PCR; TCRdb stores in-frame clones only, minus some. Of over 100,000 clones detected, 70% to 80% appear once; the ten largest clones hold approximately 1.6%. The sequenced sample consisted of PBMCs. These receptors were collected from a female donor in good health and CMV-seronegative. Both conserved end residues are part of each CDR3. The D gene is left open where the match is weak. Size is stated for part of the rows, as once, few or many counts, or as a class when the clone is expanded.

>.|TRBV2|TRBJ2-7|.
CASRRDNQPYEQYF
TGTGCCAGCAGGAGGGACAACCAGCCTTACGAGCAGTACTTC
>.|TRBV25-1|TRBJ1-1|.
CASMVPENTEAFF
TGTGCCAGCATGGTTCCAGAGAACACTGAAGCTTTCTTT
>.|TRBV18|TRBJ1-2|.
CASSPPGQGPHIDAF
TGTGCCAGCTCACCCCCCGGCCAGGGCCCCCACATTGACGCCTTC
>.|TRBV28|TRBJ2-5|.
CASRRALTTTQYF
TGTGCCAGCCGGCGGGCCCTAACGACGACCCAGTACTTC
>TRBD1|TRBV5-4|TRBJ2-3|.
CASSPGTGDTQYF
TGTGCCAGCAGCCCTGGGACAGGCGATACGCAGTATTTT
>TRBD2|TRBV7-9|TRBJ2-7|once
CASSLLAAPYEQYF
TGTGCCAGCAGCCTACTAGCGGCCCCCTACGAGCAGTACTTC
>.|TRBV30|TRBJ2-5|.
CAWTGQFVSETQYF
TGTGCCTGGACAGGCCAGTTCGTGTCAGAGACCCAGTACTTC
>TRBD1|TRBV7-9|TRBJ2-7|.
CASSLVEGALQYF
TGTGCCAGCAGCTTAGTCGAGGGGGCCTTGCAGTACTTC
>TRBD2|TRBV4-1|TRBJ2-3|.
CASSRAGAGGGADTQYF
TGCGCCAGCAGCCGAGCTGGGGCGGGAGGGGGCGCAGATACGCAGTATTTT
>TRBD2|TRBV27|TRBJ2-7|few
CASSRTSGRYEQYF
TGTGCCAGCAGTCGGACTAGCGGGAGATACGAGCAGTACTTC
>.|TRBV7-2|TRBJ1-1|.
CASRNRDTDANTEAFF
TGTGCCAGCAGAAACCGGGACACCGATGCGAACACTGAAGCTTTCTTT
>.|TRBV6-6|TRBJ2-2|.
CASSPIGGRTGELFF
TGTGCCAGCAGCCCTATAGGCGGGCGCACCGGGGAGCTGTTTTTT
>.|TRBV29-1|TRBJ2-7|few
CSVADSTYEQYF
TGCAGCGTTGCGGACAGCACCTACGAGCAGTACTTC
>.|TRBV4-3|TRBJ2-2|.
CASRGQNTGELFF
TGCGCCAGCAGGGGGCAGAACACCGGGGAGCTGTTTTTT
>.|TRBV30|TRBJ1-2|.
CAWSVQGGYTF
TGTGCCTGGAGTGTACAGGGTGGCTACACCTTC
>.|TRBV28|TRBJ2-7|.
CASTSQYEQYF
TGTGCCAGCACCTCTCAGTACGAGCAGTACTTC
>TRBD2|TRBV19|TRBJ2-2|.
CASSTPTGRLAGSTGELFF
TGTGCCAGTAGTACGCCGACAGGGAGACTAGCGGGATCCACCGGGGAGCTGTTTTTT
>.|TRBV14|TRBJ2-5|.
CASSQKWDFQETQYF
TGTGCCAGCAGCCAGAAATGGGACTTCCAAGAGACCCAGTACTTC
>TRBD2|TRBV11-2|TRBJ2-7|.
CASRLAPSGLSSYEQYF
TGTGCCAGCAGATTAGCCCCTAGCGGGCTTAGCTCCTACGAGCAGTACTTC
>TRBD2|TRBV5-5|TRBJ2-3|.
CASSLGTAGGRDTQYF
TGTGCCAGCAGCTTGGGGACAGCGGGAGGACGGGATACGCAGTATTTT
>.|TRBV19|TRBJ1-2|.
CASSIDRETDYGYTF
TGTGCCAGTAGTATAGATCGGGAAACAGACTATGGCTACACCTTC
>TRBD2|TRBV28|TRBJ2-2|.
CASSLLGGRGTGELFF
TGTGCCAGCAGTTTATTGGGCGGGAGGGGCACCGGGGAGCTGTTTTTT
>.|TRBV11-2|TRBJ2-7|few
CASSLGEAYEQYF
TGTGCCAGCAGCTTAGGAGAAGCCTACGAGCAGTACTTC
>.|TRBV4-3|TRBJ1-1|.
CASSQTHKGRRNTEAFF
TGCGCCAGCAGCCAAACCCACAAGGGGAGGAGGAACACTGAAGCTTTCTTT
>TRBD1|TRBV5-6|TRBJ1-3|.
CASSFGWTGAGNTIYF
TGTGCCAGCAGCTTTGGATGGACAGGGGCTGGAAACACCATATATTTT
>.|TRBV28|TRBJ2-3|.
CAGRRGTTDTQYF
TGTGCCGGGAGGCGGGGCACCACAGATACGCAGTATTTT
>TRBD1|TRBV10-3|TRBJ2-3|.
CAMRQGQGRTDTQYF
TGTGCCATGCGACAAGGACAGGGGCGTACAGATACGCAGTATTTT
>.|TRBV10-1|TRBJ2-1|.
CATAASEREQFF
TGCGCCACCGCCGCTAGCGAACGGGAGCAGTTCTTC
>.|TRBV10-3|TRBJ2-3|.
CAISAQSSTDTQYF
TGTGCCATCAGTGCACAGTCTAGCACAGATACGCAGTATTTT
>TRBD1|TRBV7-9|TRBJ2-7|few
CASSYPGSGGRGEQYF
TGTGCCAGCAGTTATCCTGGGTCAGGGGGTAGGGGGGAGCAGTACTTC
>.|TRBV20-1|TRBJ2-1|.
CSATNNEQFF
TGCAGTGCTACAAACAATGAGCAGTTCTTC
>TRBD1|TRBV6-5|TRBJ1-1|.
CASSLQGQDTEAFF
TGTGCCAGCAGCCTACAGGGGCAGGACACTGAAGCTTTCTTT
>.|TRBV11-2|TRBJ2-7|.
CASSLEAGQLYEQYF
TGTGCCAGCAGCTTAGAGGCAGGGCAACTCTACGAGCAGTACTTC
>TRBD1|TRBV28|TRBJ2-3|once
CASSGQGATDTQYF
TGTGCCAGCAGCGGACAGGGGGCCACAGATACGCAGTATTTT
>.|TRBV27|TRBJ2-5|.
CASSFSPRAGYGQETQYF
TGTGCCAGCAGTTTCTCCCCCCGCGCGGGATATGGACAAGAGACCCAGTACTTC
>TRBD2|TRBV9|TRBJ2-5|once
CASSGAGGTEETQYF
TGTGCCAGCAGCGGGGCGGGAGGGACAGAAGAGACCCAGTACTTC
>.|TRBV28|TRBJ1-1|.
CASTRRMMNTEAFF
TGTGCCAGCACCCGGCGGATGATGAACACTGAAGCTTTCTTT
>TRBD2|TRBV11-2|TRBJ2-1|.
CASSSPRLAGVSSYNEQFF
TGTGCCAGCAGCTCTCCAAGACTAGCGGGGGTTAGCTCCTACAATGAGCAGTTCTTC
>.|TRBV15|TRBJ2-1|.
CATSRSNLGRNEQFF
TGTGCCACCAGCAGATCTAACCTAGGGAGGAATGAGCAGTTCTTC
>TRBD1|TRBV5-1|TRBJ2-1|.
CASSLAATGLYNEQFF
TGCGCCAGCAGCTTGGCAGCGACAGGGCTTTACAATGAGCAGTTCTTC
>.|TRBV28|TRBJ2-2|.
CASSALGHRGAGELFF
TGTGCCAGCAGTGCCCTGGGACACCGGGGGGCCGGGGAGCTGTTTTTT
>TRBD2|TRBV28|TRBJ2-3|.
CASSSSGGPNTQYF
TGTGCCAGCAGTTCCTCGGGGGGGCCGAATACGCAGTATTTT
>TRBD2|TRBV28|TRBJ2-1|.
CASSFGLAAGNEQFF
TGTGCCAGCAGTTTTGGACTAGCGGCTGGAAATGAGCAGTTCTTC
>.|TRBV5-1|TRBJ2-1|.
CASSLGQRYGNEQFF
TGCGCCAGCAGCCTAGGACAGCGCTACGGCAATGAGCAGTTCTTC